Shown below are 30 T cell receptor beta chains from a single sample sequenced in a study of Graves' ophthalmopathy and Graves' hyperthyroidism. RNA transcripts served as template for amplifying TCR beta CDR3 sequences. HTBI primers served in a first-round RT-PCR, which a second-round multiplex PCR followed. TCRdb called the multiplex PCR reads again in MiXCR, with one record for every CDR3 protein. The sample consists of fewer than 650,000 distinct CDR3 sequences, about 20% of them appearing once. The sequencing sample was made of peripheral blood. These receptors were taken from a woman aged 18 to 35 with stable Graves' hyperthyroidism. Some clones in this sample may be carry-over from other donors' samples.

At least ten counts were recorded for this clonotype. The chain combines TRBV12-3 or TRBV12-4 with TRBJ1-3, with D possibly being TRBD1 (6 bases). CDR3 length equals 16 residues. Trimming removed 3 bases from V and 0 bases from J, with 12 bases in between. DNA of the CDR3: TGTGCCAGCAGTTTGGGAGGGGGTCCCTCTGGAAACACCATATATTTT. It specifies CASSLGGGPSGNTIYF.

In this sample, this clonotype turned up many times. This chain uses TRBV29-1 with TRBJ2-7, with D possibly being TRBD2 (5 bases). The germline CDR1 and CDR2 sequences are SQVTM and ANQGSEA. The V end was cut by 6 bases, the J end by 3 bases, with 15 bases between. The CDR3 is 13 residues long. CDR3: CSVRPGNDYEQYF. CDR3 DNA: TGCAGCGTCCGGCCCGGGAACGACTACGAGCAGTACTTC.

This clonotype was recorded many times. This CDR3 is CSARDYLSGSQETQYF. CDR3 nucleotide sequence: TGCAGTGCTAGAGACTACCTTAGCGGGAGCCAAGAGACCCAGTACTTC. The rearrangement joins TRBV20-1 to TRBJ2-5; 9 positions match TRBD2. This CDR3 region has 16 residues. The trim removed 0 bases at V and 1 base at J, leaving 6 bases unmatched. Germline V gene lookup returns CDR1 DFQATT and CDR2 SNEGSKA (reference sequence).

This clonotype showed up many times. CDR3 bases: TGTGCCAGGGGCGGGCCAGGAGGCAATCAGCCCCAGCATTTT. Translated, it gives CARGGPGGNQPQHF. The V gene is TRBV2, the J gene TRBJ1-5; D call uncertain. V lost 9 bases to trimming and J lost 2 bases, with 14 bases between them. The CDR3 spans 14 residues. Per germline, CDR1 SNHLY and CDR2 FYNNEI.

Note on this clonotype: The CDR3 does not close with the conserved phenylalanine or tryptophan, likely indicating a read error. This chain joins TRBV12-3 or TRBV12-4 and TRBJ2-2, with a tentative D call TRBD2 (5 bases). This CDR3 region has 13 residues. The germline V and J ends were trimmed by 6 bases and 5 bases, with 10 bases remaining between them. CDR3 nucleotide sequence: TGTGCCAGCAGCATACTAGGGACCGGGGAGCTGTTTTAT. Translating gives CASSILGTGELFY.

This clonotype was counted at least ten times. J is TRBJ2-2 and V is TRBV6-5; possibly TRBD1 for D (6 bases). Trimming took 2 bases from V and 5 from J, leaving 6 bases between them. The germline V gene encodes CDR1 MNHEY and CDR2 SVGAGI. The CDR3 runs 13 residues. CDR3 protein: CASSYDRTGELFF. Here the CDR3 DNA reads TGTGCCAGCAGTTACGACAGGACCGGGGAGCTGTTTTTT.

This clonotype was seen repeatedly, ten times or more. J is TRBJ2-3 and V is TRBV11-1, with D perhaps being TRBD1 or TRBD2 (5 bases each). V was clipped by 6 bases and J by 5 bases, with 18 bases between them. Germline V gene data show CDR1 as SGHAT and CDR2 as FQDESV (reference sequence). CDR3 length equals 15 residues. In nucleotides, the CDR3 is TGTGCCAGCAGGGTCGGGACCGACGTACTAGATACGCAGTATTTT. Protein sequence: CASRVGTDVLDTQYF.

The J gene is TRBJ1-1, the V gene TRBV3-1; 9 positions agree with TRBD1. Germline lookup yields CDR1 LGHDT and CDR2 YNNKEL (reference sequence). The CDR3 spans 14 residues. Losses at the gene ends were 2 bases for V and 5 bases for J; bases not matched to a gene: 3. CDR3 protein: CASSQRTGATEAFF. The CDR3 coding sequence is TGTGCCAGCAGCCAACGGACAGGGGCAACTGAAGCTTTCTTT.

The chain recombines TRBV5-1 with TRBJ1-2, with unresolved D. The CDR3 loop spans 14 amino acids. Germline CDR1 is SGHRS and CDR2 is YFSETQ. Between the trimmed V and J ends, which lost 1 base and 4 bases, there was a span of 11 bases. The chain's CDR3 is CASSLSTTGYGYTF. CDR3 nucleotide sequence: TGCGCCAGCAGCTTGTCGACGACGGGCTATGGCTACACCTTC.

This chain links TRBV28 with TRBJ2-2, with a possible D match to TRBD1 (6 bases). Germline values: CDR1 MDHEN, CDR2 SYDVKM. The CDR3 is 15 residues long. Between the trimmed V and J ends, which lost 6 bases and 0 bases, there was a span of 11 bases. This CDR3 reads CASRGAATNTGELFF. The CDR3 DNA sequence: TGTGCCAGCAGGGGGGCAGCCACGAACACCGGGGAGCTGTTTTTT. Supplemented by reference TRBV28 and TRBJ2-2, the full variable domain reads DVKVTQSSRYLVKRTGEKVFLECVQDMDHENMFWYRQDPGLGLRLIYFSYDVKMKEKGDIPEGYSVSREKKERFSLILESASTNQTSMYLCASRGAATNTGELFFGEGSRLTVL.

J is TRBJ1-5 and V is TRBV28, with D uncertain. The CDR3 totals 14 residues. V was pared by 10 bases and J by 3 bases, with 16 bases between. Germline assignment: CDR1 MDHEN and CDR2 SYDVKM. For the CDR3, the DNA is TGTGCCACCTGCATCAGGAGTAACAATCAGCCCCAGCATTTT. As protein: CATCIRSNNQPQHF.

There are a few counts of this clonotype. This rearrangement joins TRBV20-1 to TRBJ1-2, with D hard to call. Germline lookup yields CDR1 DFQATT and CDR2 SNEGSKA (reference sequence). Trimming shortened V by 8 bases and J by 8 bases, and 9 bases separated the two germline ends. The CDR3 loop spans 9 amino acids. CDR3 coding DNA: TGCAGTCCTCTTGGGGGCTACACCTTC. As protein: CSPLGGYTF.

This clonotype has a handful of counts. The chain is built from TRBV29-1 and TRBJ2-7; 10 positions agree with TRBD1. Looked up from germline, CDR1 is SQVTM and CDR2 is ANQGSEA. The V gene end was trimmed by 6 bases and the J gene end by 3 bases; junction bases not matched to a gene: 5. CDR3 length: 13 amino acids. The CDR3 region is CSVGGTGVYEQYF. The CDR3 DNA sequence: TGCAGCGTGGGCGGGACAGGGGTCTACGAGCAGTACTTC.

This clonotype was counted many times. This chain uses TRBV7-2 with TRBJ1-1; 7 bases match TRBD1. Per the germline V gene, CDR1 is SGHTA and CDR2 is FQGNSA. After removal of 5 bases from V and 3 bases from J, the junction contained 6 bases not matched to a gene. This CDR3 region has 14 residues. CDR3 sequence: CASSTRQGHTEAFF. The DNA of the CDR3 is TGTGCCAGCAGCACCAGACAGGGCCACACTGAAGCTTTCTTT.

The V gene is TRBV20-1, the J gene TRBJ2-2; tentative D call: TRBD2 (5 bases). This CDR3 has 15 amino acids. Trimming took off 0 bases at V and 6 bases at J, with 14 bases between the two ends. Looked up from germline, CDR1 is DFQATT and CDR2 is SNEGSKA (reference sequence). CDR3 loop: CSARDSTTWAGELFF. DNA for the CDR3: TGCAGTGCTAGAGATTCGACTACTTGGGCCGGGGAGCTGTTTTTT.

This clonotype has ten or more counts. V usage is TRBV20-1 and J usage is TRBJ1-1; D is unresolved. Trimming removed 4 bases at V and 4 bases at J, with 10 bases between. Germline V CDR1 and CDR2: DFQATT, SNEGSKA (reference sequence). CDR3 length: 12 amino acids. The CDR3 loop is CSAIPGGTEAFF. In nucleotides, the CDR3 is TGCAGTGCTATACCGGGTGGCACTGAAGCTTTCTTT.

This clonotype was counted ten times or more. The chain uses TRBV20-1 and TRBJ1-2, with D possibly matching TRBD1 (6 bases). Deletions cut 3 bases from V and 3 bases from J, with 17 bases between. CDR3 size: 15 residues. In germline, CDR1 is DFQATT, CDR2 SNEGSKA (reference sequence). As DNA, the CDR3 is TGCAGTGCTAGTCACCCTCAGGAGGGGGACTATGGCTACACCTTC. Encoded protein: CSASHPQEGDYGYTF.

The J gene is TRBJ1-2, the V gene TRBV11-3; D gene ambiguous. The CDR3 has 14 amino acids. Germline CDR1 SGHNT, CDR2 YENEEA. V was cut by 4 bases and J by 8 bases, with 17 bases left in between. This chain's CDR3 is CASSSMTSPRGYTF. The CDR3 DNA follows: TGTGCCAGCAGCTCGATGACTTCACCTCGGGGCTACACCTTC.

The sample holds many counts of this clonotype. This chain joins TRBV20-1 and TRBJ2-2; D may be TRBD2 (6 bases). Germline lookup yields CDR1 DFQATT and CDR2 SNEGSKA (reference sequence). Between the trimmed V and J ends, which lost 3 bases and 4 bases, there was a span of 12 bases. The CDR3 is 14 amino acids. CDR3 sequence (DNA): TGCAGTGCTAGGGGGCAGGGAGGCACCGGGGAGCTGTTTTTT. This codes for CSARGQGGTGELFF.

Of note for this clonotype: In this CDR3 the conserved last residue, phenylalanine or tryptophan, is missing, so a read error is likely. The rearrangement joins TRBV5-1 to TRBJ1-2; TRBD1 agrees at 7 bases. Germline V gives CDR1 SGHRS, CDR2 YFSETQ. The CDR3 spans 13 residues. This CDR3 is CASCLEGAEGYTV. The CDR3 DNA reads TGCGCCAGCTGCTTGGAGGGGGCAGAAGGCTACACCGTC.

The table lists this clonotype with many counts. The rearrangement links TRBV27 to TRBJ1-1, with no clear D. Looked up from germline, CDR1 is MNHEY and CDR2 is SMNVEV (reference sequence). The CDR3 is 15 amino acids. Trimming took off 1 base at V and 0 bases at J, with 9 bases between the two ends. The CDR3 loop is CASSLFLGMNTEAFF. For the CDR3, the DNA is TGTGCCAGCAGTTTATTTCTTGGAATGAACACTGAAGCTTTCTTT.

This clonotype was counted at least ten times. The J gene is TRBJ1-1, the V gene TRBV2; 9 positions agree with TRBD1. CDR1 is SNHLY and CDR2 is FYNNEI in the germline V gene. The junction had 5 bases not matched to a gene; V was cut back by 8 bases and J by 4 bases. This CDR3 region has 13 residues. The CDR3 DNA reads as TGTGCCAGCGGGACAGGGTTATCCACTGAAGCTTTCTTT. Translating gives CASGTGLSTEAFF.

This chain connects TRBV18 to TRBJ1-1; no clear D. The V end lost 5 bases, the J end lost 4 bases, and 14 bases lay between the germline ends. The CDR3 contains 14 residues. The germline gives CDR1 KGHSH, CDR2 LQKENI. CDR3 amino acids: CASSSTDGSTEAFF. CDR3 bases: TGTGCCAGCTCATCGACGGACGGGAGCACTGAAGCTTTCTTT.

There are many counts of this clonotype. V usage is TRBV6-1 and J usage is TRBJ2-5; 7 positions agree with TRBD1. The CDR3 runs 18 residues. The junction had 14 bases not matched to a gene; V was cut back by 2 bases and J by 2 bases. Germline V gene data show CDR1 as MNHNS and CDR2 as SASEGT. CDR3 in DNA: TGTGCCAGCAGTGAATTGCAGGTTGGGACAGCTATACAAGAGACCCAGTACTTC. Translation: CASSELQVGTAIQETQYF.

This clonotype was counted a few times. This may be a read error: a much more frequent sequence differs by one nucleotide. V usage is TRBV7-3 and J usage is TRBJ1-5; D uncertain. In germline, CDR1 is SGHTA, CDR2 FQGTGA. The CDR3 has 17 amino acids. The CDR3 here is CASSSNPGSLSSQPQHF. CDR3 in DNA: TGTGCCAGCAGCTCGAACCCTGGGTCCCTTAGCAGTCAGCCCCAGCATTTT.

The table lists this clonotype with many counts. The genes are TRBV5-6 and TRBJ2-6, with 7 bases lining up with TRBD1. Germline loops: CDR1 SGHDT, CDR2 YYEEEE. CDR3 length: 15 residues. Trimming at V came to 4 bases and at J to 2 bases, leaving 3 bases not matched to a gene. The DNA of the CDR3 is TGTGCCAGCAGCAACACAGGGGCTGGGGCCAACGTCCTGACTTTC. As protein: CASSNTGAGANVLTF.

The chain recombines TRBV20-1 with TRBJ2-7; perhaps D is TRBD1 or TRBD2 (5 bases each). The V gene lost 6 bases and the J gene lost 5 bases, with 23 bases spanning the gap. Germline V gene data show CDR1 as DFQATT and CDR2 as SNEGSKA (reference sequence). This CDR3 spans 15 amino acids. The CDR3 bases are TGCAGTGCAACGGGGCCGAGCTTCACGATCAACGAGCAGTACTTC. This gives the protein CSATGPSFTINEQYF.

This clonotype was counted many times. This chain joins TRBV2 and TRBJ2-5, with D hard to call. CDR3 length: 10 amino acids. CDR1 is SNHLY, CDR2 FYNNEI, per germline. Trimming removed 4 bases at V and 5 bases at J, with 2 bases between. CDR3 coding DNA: TGTGCCAGCAGTGGGGAGACCCAGTACTTC. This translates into CASSGETQYF.

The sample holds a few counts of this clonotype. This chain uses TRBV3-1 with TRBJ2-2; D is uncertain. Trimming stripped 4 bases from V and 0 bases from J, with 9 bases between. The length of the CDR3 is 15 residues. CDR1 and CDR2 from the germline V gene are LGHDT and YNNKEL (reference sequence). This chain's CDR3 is CASSPMTANTGELFF. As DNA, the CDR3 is TGTGCCAGCAGCCCTATGACTGCGAACACCGGGGAGCTGTTTTTT.

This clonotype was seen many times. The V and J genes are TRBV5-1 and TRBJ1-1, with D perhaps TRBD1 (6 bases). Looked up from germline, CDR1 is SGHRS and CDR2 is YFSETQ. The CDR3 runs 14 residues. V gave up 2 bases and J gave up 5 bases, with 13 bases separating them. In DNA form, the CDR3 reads TGCGCCAGCAGCTTCGGGACAACGGAAACTGAAGCTTTCTTT. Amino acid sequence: CASSFGTTETEAFF.